A single sample gave rise to the 32 T cell receptor beta chains below, sequenced in a study of cytomegalovirus exposure and HLA in healthy donors. 13 Jbeta primers and 60 Vbeta primers were used for the PCR. Assay: immunoSEQ multiplex PCR; the TCRdb copy retains only in-frame clones and omits some. Of about 110,000 clones listed, around three quarters are singletons. The sequencing input was PBMCs. The receptors come from a woman in her 30s in good health and CMV-seronegative.

The chain uses TRBV18 and TRBJ2-7; 8 bases map to TRBD1. Germline-derived CDR1 and CDR2 are KGHSH and LQKENI. V shed 2 bases and J 3 bases; nucleotides not matched to a gene: 6. The CDR3 consists of 15 residues. CDR3: CASSPSRTGSYEQYF. The CDR3 DNA sequence: TGTGCCAGCTCACCATCTCGGACAGGGAGCTACGAGCAGTACTTC.

The chain recombines TRBV9 with TRBJ2-7; D might be TRBD1 (6 bases). The V end lost 0 bases, the J end lost 2 bases, and 9 bases lay between the germline ends. The germline gives CDR1 SGDLS, CDR2 YYNGEE. CDR3 length equals 14 residues. Written as DNA, the CDR3 is TGTGCCAGCAGCGTAGCGGGACAAACCTACGAGCAGTACTTC. It specifies CASSVAGQTYEQYF.

The V and J genes are TRBV4-2 and TRBJ2-3; 9 positions match TRBD2. From germline, CDR1 is LGHNA and CDR2 YNFKEQ. The CDR3 is made up of 16 amino acids. Unmatched junction bases numbered 7, after V lost 5 bases and J lost 1 base. CDR3 in amino acids: CASSIGQRGGTDTQYF. The CDR3 DNA reads as TGTGCCAGCAGCATAGGGCAGCGGGGGGGCACAGATACGCAGTATTTT.

The chain carries TRBV5-1 and TRBJ2-7, with D possibly TRBD2 on 7 matching bases. Trimming removed 0 bases from V and 6 bases from J, with 13 bases in between. From germline, CDR1 is SGHRS and CDR2 YFSETQ. CDR3 length equals 14 residues. Here the CDR3 DNA reads TGCGCCAGCAGCTTGGGGCCGGCGGGGGCCGAGCAGTACTTC. Encoded protein: CASSLGPAGAEQYF.

The CDR3 here is CSVLQGAYEQYF. For the CDR3, the DNA is TGCAGCGTCTTACAGGGGGCCTACGAGCAGTACTTC. The chain carries TRBV29-1 and TRBJ2-7; TRBD1 agrees at 8 bases. The CDR3 loop spans 12 amino acids. The germline gives CDR1 SQVTM, CDR2 ANQGSEA. Germline trimming cut 6 bases from V and 2 bases from J; bases unmatched to any gene: 3.

This rearrangement joins TRBV28 to TRBJ1-5; perhaps TRBD1 as D (6 bases). This CDR3 has 14 residues. CDR1 is MDHEN and CDR2 is SYDVKM in the germline V gene. Trimming stripped 6 bases from V and 7 bases from J, with 16 bases between. CDR3 amino acids: CASRIWGGWQPQHF. The CDR3 nucleotides are TGTGCCAGCAGAATTTGGGGGGGCTGGCAGCCCCAGCATTTT.

This sequence joins TRBV30 and TRBJ1-6; TRBD1 agrees at 8 bases. The CDR3 has 15 amino acids. Germline lookup yields CDR1 GTSNPN and CDR2 SVGIG (reference sequence). Losses at the gene ends were 0 bases for V and 9 bases for J; bases not matched to a gene: 7. DNA of the CDR3: TGTGCCTGGAGTGTAAGCGGACAGGGCGGTTCACCCCTCCACTTT. Residues: CAWSVSGQGGSPLHF. The whole variable domain, filled in from reference TRBV30 and TRBJ1-6, reads SQTIHQWPATLVQPVGSPLSLECTVEGTSNPNLYWYRQAAGRGLQLLFYSVGIGQISSEVPQNLSASRPQDRQFILSSKKLLLSDSGFYLCAWSVSGQGGSPLHFGNGTRLTVT.

The J gene is TRBJ1-2, the V gene TRBV28; 9 bases match TRBD1. The CDR3 loop spans 12 amino acids. V dropped 6 bases and J dropped 8; count of bases not matched to a gene: 4. From germline, CDR1 is MDHEN and CDR2 SYDVKM. The CDR3 coding sequence is TGTGCCAGCAGACAGGGGGCGAGGGGCTACACCTTC. It yields the protein CASRQGARGYTF.

There are a few counts of this clone. The chain joins TRBV21-1 to TRBJ2-7; TRBD1, the table's D call, lacks a check against the DNA. TRBV21-1 is described as a pseudogene. The CDR3 sequence is 16 residues long. CDR3 DNA: TGTGCCAGCAGCAAAGGCTCCGGGACAGGGCGGTACGAGCAGTACTTC. It specifies CASSKGSGTGRYEQYF.

V and J are TRBV19 and TRBJ1-2; maybe TRBD1 (5 bases). The germline gives CDR1 LNHDA, CDR2 SQIVND (reference sequence). The ends were cut back, 6 bases at V and 6 bases at J, with 14 bases in the middle. The CDR3 is 13 amino acids. The CDR3 DNA reads TGTGCCAGTAGATCGACAGTACCGGATGGCTACACCTTC. This sequence encodes CASRSTVPDGYTF.

CDR3 residues: CASSQDRLAGGLAETQYF. CDR3 bases: TGCGCCAGCAGCCAAGATCGGCTAGCGGGGGGGTTGGCAGAGACCCAGTACTTC. J is TRBJ2-5 and V is TRBV4-3; 12 bases fit TRBD2. Looked up from germline, CDR1 is LGHNA and CDR2 is YSLEER. With V trimmed by 0 bases and J by 4 bases, 9 bases remained unmatched. CDR3 length equals 18 residues.

CDR3 in amino acids: CASSVRQGVKTQYF. CDR3 nucleotides: TGCGCCAGCAGCGTGAGACAGGGGGTCAAGACCCAGTACTTC. V is TRBV5-1 and J is TRBJ2-5; 9 nucleotides match TRBD1. The CDR3 extends over 14 amino acids. The V gene's germline CDR1 is SGHRS and CDR2 YFSETQ. The J segment lost 6 bases and the V segment lost 4 bases, leaving 7 bases of the junction unmatched.

This clone was recorded only once. The chain employs TRBV6-5 and TRBJ2-7, with 10 positions matching TRBD1. Germline assignment: CDR1 MNHEY and CDR2 SVGAGI. J was trimmed by 6 bases and V by 2 bases; bases with no gene match: 7. The CDR3 runs to 15 residues. CDR3 in DNA: TGTGCCAGCAGTTACACGACAGGGGGCGCGGGCGAGCAGTACTTC. It is translated as CASSYTTGGAGEQYF.

The chain joins TRBV6-4 to TRBJ1-2; D is uncertain. The CDR3 has 10 residues. V gave up 7 bases and J gave up 8 bases, with 8 bases separating them. Germline lookup yields CDR1 MRHNA and CDR2 SNTAGT. The CDR3 region is CASNAGGYTF. CDR3 nucleotide sequence: TGTGCCAGCAACGCCGGGGGCTACACCTTC.

The chain is built from TRBV4-1 and TRBJ2-1; 7 bases fit TRBD2. CDR3 length: 15 amino acids. Germline CDR1 is MGHRA and CDR2 is YSYEKL. Unmatched junction bases numbered 12, after V lost 4 bases and J lost 9 bases. The CDR3 sequence is CASSPLVGEGREQFF. CDR3 sequence (DNA): TGCGCCAGCAGCCCCCTAGTGGGGGAGGGCCGTGAGCAGTTCTTC.

The chain combines TRBV29-1 with TRBJ1-1; D not resolved. Trimming cost V 4 bases and J 5 bases, with 8 bases left between them. The CDR3 has 11 residues. Per the germline V gene, CDR1 is SQVTM and CDR2 is ANQGSEA. The CDR3 nucleotides read TGCAGCGTTGGGTACGGGACTGAAGCTTTCTTT. It codes for CSVGYGTEAFF.

This sequence joins TRBV29-1 and TRBJ1-1; unclear D gene. The germline gives CDR1 SQVTM, CDR2 ANQGSEA. This CDR3 comprises 12 residues. Trimming took off 5 bases at V and 5 bases at J, with 12 bases between the two ends. The CDR3 DNA follows: TGCAGCGTTAATCCCGGGAGAACTGAAGCTTTCTTT. It is translated as CSVNPGRTEAFF.

The rearrangement joins TRBV6-1 to TRBJ2-1; 7 bases match TRBD2. Trimming cost V 2 bases and J 4 bases; bases outside gene matches: 2. Germline CDR1 is MNHNS and CDR2 is SASEGT. The CDR3 extends over 14 amino acids. CDR3 bases: TGTGCCAGCAGTGAAAGCGGGGTTTACAATGAGCAGTTCTTC. Encoded protein: CASSESGVYNEQFF.

The chain recombines TRBV28 with TRBJ1-2, with 9 bases aligning to TRBD1. The V gene end was trimmed by 9 bases and the J gene end by 0 bases; junction bases not matched to a gene: 2. This CDR3 spans 13 amino acids. CDR1 and CDR2 from the germline V gene are MDHEN and SYDVKM. The CDR3 nucleotides are TGTGCCAGTACAGGGGGCCCTAACTATGGCTACACCTTC. This translates into CASTGGPNYGYTF.

The chain recombines TRBV5-1 with TRBJ1-2; TRBD1 aligns across 10 bases. The junction had 8 bases not matched to a gene; V was cut back by 4 bases and J by 8 bases. This CDR3 contains 14 residues. CDR1 and CDR2 (germline): SGHRS, YFSETQ. CDR3 sequence reads: CASSRTGTGEGYTF. The CDR3 region has the DNA TGCGCCAGCAGCCGGACCGGGACAGGGGAGGGCTACACCTTC.

This clone turned up a few times. The rearrangement links TRBV2 to TRBJ2-7; possible D gene TRBD1, 5 bases. V lost 8 bases and J 2 bases, leaving 10 bases between the germline ends. From germline, CDR1 is SNHLY and CDR2 FYNNEI. The CDR3 has 12 residues. CDR3 coding DNA: TGTGCCAGCGGGGCAGTGACCTACGAGCAGTACTTC. Protein sequence: CASGAVTYEQYF.

The chain is built from TRBV2 and TRBJ2-7; TRBD2 might be the D (5 bases). The germline CDR1 and CDR2 sequences are SNHLY and FYNNEI. Trimming removed 8 bases from V and 1 base from J, with 18 bases in between. The CDR3 is 15 amino acids. CDR3 sequence: CASRSLAQFSYEQYF. The DNA for the CDR3 is TGTGCCAGCCGATCCCTAGCCCAGTTTTCCTACGAGCAGTACTTC.

The chain has TRBV4-3 and TRBJ2-1; 11 nucleotides agree with TRBD2. Unmatched junction bases numbered 14, after V lost 4 bases and J lost 3 bases. The CDR3 is 19 amino acids. The germline V gene encodes CDR1 LGHNA and CDR2 YSLEER. The CDR3 DNA reads TGCGCCAGCAGCCCCCACTACTCTCCTAGCGGGAGGTACTACAATGAGCAGTTCTTC. It is translated as CASSPHYSPSGRYYNEQFF.

CDR3 protein: CASRPLGSWETQYF. CDR3 bases: TGTGCCAGCAGACCACTAGGAAGCTGGGAGACCCAGTACTTC. The chain carries TRBV6-1 and TRBJ2-5, with TRBD2 as a possible D gene (5 bases). The CDR3 is 14 amino acids. V dropped 6 bases and J dropped 5 bases, with 16 bases sitting between them. CDR1 MNHNS and CDR2 SASEGT come from the germline V gene.

The chain uses TRBV4-1 and TRBJ1-3; D is uncertain. The CDR3 loop spans 16 amino acids. V was clipped by 4 bases and J by 0 bases, with 13 bases between them. Germline CDR1 reads MGHRA; CDR2 reads YSYEKL. DNA of the CDR3: TGCGCCAGCAGCCTAGATGGGAGACTCTCTGGAAACACCATATATTTT. Amino acid sequence: CASSLDGRLSGNTIYF.

V and J are TRBV11-1 and TRBJ2-7, with a tentative D call TRBD2 (5 bases). The V end was cut by 1 base, the J end by 5 bases, with 12 bases between. CDR1 is SGHAT, CDR2 FQDESV, per germline (reference sequence). The CDR3 has 14 residues. The CDR3 DNA reads TGTGCCAGCAGCTTAGAGGTGGGAGTCCACGAGCAGTACTTC. Its protein is CASSLEVGVHEQYF.

The V and J genes are TRBV7-9 and TRBJ1-1; tentative D call: TRBD1 (6 bases). The CDR3 consists of 14 residues. V was shortened by 10 bases and J by 0 bases, with 15 bases between the two germline ends. CDR1 and CDR2 (germline): SEHNR, FQNEAQ (reference sequence). The CDR3 loop reads CATRQVSMNTEAFF. The CDR3 DNA is TGTGCCACCCGACAGGTTTCGATGAACACTGAAGCTTTCTTT.

The chain couples TRBV28 to TRBJ2-7, with 11 bases lining up with TRBD1. V lost 4 bases, J lost 0 bases, and 14 bases stayed unmatched. Per germline, CDR1 MDHEN and CDR2 SYDVKM. The CDR3 loop spans 19 amino acids. Here the CDR3 DNA reads TGTGCCAGCAGTTCGGCAGCGGGGGGACAGGGGGTTCTCTCCTACGAGCAGTACTTC. It specifies CASSSAAGGQGVLSYEQYF.

This chain uses TRBV30 with TRBJ2-7; 14 nucleotides align to TRBD2. Germline V gene lookup returns CDR1 GTSNPN and CDR2 SVGIG (reference sequence). The ends lost 4 bases at V and 3 bases at J; junction bases unmatched: 5. This CDR3 spans 15 amino acids. CDR3 region: CAWNEGTSGGYEQYF. The CDR3, as DNA: TGTGCCTGGAATGAAGGGACTAGCGGGGGCTACGAGCAGTACTTC.

V gene TRBV28 combines with J gene TRBJ1-6, with D unclear. Trimming cost V 3 bases and J 9 bases, with 6 bases left between them. Germline V gene lookup returns CDR1 MDHEN and CDR2 SYDVKM. The length of the CDR3 is 12 residues. CDR3 amino acids: CASSLPGSPLHF. In nucleotides, the CDR3 is TGTGCCAGCAGTTTGCCGGGTTCACCCCTCCACTTT.

Only a few counts were recorded for this clone. This sequence joins TRBV5-1 and TRBJ2-5, with TRBD1 matching 7 bases. CDR3 length: 15 residues. With 4 bases clipped from V and 5 bases from J, the junction kept 11 bases outside the gene matches. Germline V gene data show CDR1 as SGHRS and CDR2 as YFSETQ. The CDR3 DNA is TGCGCCAGCAGCGTAAAAGGGACAGCGGAGGAGACCCAGTACTTC. This encodes CASSVKGTAEETQYF.

The gene calls are TRBV5-1 and TRBJ2-1, with D perhaps matching TRBD2 (5 bases). Germline CDR1 reads SGHRS; CDR2 reads YFSETQ. V was clipped by 2 bases and J by 9 bases, with 21 bases between them. The CDR3 is 16 residues long. CDR3 DNA sequence: TGCGCCAGCAGCTTAGTCCGGCTCTCGGAAACTAGTGAGCAGTTCTTC. Translation gives CASSLVRLSETSEQFF.